These 6 T cell receptor beta chains came from one sample sequenced in a study of memory CD4+ T cells and cytomegalovirus serostatus. Single viable CD3+CD4+CD8-CD45RO+ cells were sorted as the memory CD4+ T cells. Data came from immunoSEQ multiplex PCR; TCRdb stores just in-frame clones and leaves some out. Here the sample spans around 50,000 clones, 81% being singletons. The sample was memory CD4+ T cells from blood. These receptors were collected from an adult in good health and CMV-seronegative.

This chain uses TRBV27 with TRBJ2-3; weak D call: TRBD1 (5 bases). The germline V and J ends were trimmed by 7 bases and 1 base, with 12 bases remaining between them. Germline CDR1 reads MNHEY; CDR2 reads SMNVEV (reference sequence). This CDR3 region has 14 residues. CDR3 coding DNA: TGTGCCAGCACCAGGGCAGCCCGCACAGATACGCAGTATTTT. Protein: CASTRAARTDTQYF.

The chain links TRBV7-9 to TRBJ1-1; D possibly corresponds to TRBD1 (6 bases). CDR1 SEHNR and CDR2 FQNEAQ come from the germline V gene (reference sequence). V was shortened by 2 bases and J by 0 bases, with 7 bases between the two germline ends. This CDR3 has 14 amino acids. The CDR3 sequence: CASSLTGMNTEAFF. CDR3 DNA sequence: TGTGCCAGCAGCTTAACAGGGATGAACACTGAAGCTTTCTTT.

The chain links TRBV19 to TRBJ2-6; TRBD1 agrees at 7 bases. The trim removed 7 bases at V and 2 bases at J, leaving 8 bases unmatched. Germline-derived CDR1 and CDR2 are LNHDA and SQIVND (reference sequence). CDR3 length: 16 residues. CDR3 in DNA: TGTGCCAGTACCCGAGGGGGCGCGCCTGGGGCCAACGTCCTGACTTTC. Translated, it gives CASTRGGAPGANVLTF.

The rearrangement joins TRBV30 to TRBJ1-4; TRBD1 might be the D (6 bases). The V and J ends lost 4 bases and 8 bases respectively, with 14 bases between them. The V gene's germline CDR1 is GTSNPN and CDR2 SVGIG (reference sequence). CDR3 length: 13 amino acids. CDR3 in DNA: TGTGCCTGGACTCAGGGGAGAAGAGAAAAACTGTTTTTT. Translated: CAWTQGRREKLFF.

This clone was observed a handful of times. The rearrangement links TRBV7-9 to TRBJ2-7, with a weak D call TRBD1 (5 bases). CDR1 SEHNR and CDR2 FQNEAQ come from the germline V gene (reference sequence). Trimming took 7 bases from V and 5 from J, leaving 15 bases between them. This CDR3 is built from 13 residues. The CDR3 bases are TGTGCCAGCACCAAAGGGGATCTCCACGAGCAGTACTTC. The encoded protein is CASTKGDLHEQYF. Based on the CDR3 plus reference TRBV7-9 and TRBJ2-7, the full variable domain is DTGVSQNPRHKITKRGQNVTFRCDPISEHNRLYWYRQTLGQGPEFLTYFQNEAQLEKSRLLSDRFSAERPKGSFSTLEIQRTEQGDSAMYLCASTKGDLHEQYFGPGTRLTVT.

The chain links TRBV5-5 to TRBJ2-7; D gene unclear. The CDR3 contains 14 residues. V lost 4 bases, J lost 2 bases, and 13 bases lay in between. The germline CDR1 and CDR2 sequences are SGHKS and YYEKEE (reference sequence). The CDR3 reads CASSRASPTYEQYF. The CDR3 bases are TGTGCCAGCAGCCGGGCCTCCCCAACCTACGAGCAGTACTTC.